The rows below give T cell receptor beta chains drawn from one sample of a study of cytomegalovirus exposure and HLA in healthy donors. Only in-frame clones appear in the TCRdb table, and some are missing; sequencing was by immunoSEQ multiplex PCR. The sample includes roughly 160,000 clones, approximately 81% seen only once; the top ten take roughly 2.3%. The sequencing input was PBMCs. Receptors were obtained from a male donor in good health and CMV-seronegative. Each CDR3 is given with its conserved first and last residue. The order of the fields is V gene, clone size, D gene, J gene, CDR3 DNA, CDR3 protein. A D gene is named only where the DNA matches it firmly. Rows give clone size only sometimes, using once, few, many, or a class for an expanded clone.

v_call: TRBV4-1
clone_size: .
d_call: .
j_call: TRBJ2-2
cdr3_nt: TGCGCCAGCAGCCAGATCCGGGGAACCGGGGAGCTGTTTTTT
cdr3_aa: CASSQIRGTGELFF

v_call: TRBV27
clone_size: few
d_call: TRBD1
j_call: TRBJ1-1
cdr3_nt: TGTGCCAGCAGGATAGGGACAGGGGAAGCTTTCTTT
cdr3_aa: CASRIGTGEAFF

v_call: TRBV11-2
clone_size: few
d_call: TRBD1
j_call: TRBJ2-5
cdr3_nt: TGTGCCAGCAGCTTAGGGACAGGGGTGGAGACCCAGTACTTC
cdr3_aa: CASSLGTGVETQYF

v_call: TRBV15
clone_size: .
d_call: TRBD2
j_call: TRBJ2-3
cdr3_nt: TGTGCCACCAGCAGAGTTCTAGCGGGGACCAGCACAGATACGCAGTATTTT
cdr3_aa: CATSRVLAGTSTDTQYF

v_call: TRBV13
clone_size: once
d_call: .
j_call: TRBJ1-2
cdr3_nt: TGTGCCAGCAGCTTAGGCAGGGACTATGGCTACACCTTC
cdr3_aa: CASSLGRDYGYTF

v_call: TRBV7-2
clone_size: .
d_call: .
j_call: TRBJ2-3
cdr3_nt: TGTGCCAGCAGTGCTAAGACAACTCGGTCAGATACGCAGTATTTT
cdr3_aa: CASSAKTTRSDTQYF

v_call: TRBV19
clone_size: .
d_call: TRBD1
j_call: TRBJ1-2
cdr3_nt: TGTGCCAGTAGTGGCCGGGAACAGGGGTATGGCTACACCTTC
cdr3_aa: CASSGREQGYGYTF

v_call: TRBV7-9
clone_size: .
d_call: .
j_call: TRBJ2-7
cdr3_nt: TGTGCCAGCAGCTTAGACGGTCTCTCCTACGAGCAGTACTTC
cdr3_aa: CASSLDGLSYEQYF

v_call: TRBV27
clone_size: .
d_call: TRBD1
j_call: TRBJ1-2
cdr3_nt: TGTGCCAGCAGTTTCCCCGGGACAGGGCCGGGGGGCTACACCTTC
cdr3_aa: CASSFPGTGPGGYTF

v_call: TRBV30
clone_size: few
d_call: .
j_call: TRBJ2-5
cdr3_nt: TGTGCCTGGAGTCCCGGTATACAGGGCTTGGGGGAGACCCAGTACTTC
cdr3_aa: CAWSPGIQGLGETQYF

v_call: TRBV28
clone_size: few
d_call: .
j_call: TRBJ1-5
cdr3_nt: TGTGCCAGCAGTTCTTACAGGGAGAGCAATCAGCCCCAGCATTTT
cdr3_aa: CASSSYRESNQPQHF

v_call: TRBV27
clone_size: .
d_call: TRBD2
j_call: TRBJ2-7
cdr3_nt: TGTGCCAGCAGTTTAGGAATAGCGGGACCCTACGAGCAGTACTTC
cdr3_aa: CASSLGIAGPYEQYF

v_call: TRBV7-2
clone_size: once
d_call: .
j_call: TRBJ2-3
cdr3_nt: TGTGCCAGCACCCCGGCAGGGTCAGATACGCAGTATTTT
cdr3_aa: CASTPAGSDTQYF

v_call: TRBV4-3
clone_size: .
d_call: TRBD1
j_call: TRBJ2-7
cdr3_nt: TGCGCCAGCAGCCAAGGGGGACAGAGGAGCTCCTACGAGCAGTACTTC
cdr3_aa: CASSQGGQRSSYEQYF

v_call: TRBV15
clone_size: .
d_call: .
j_call: TRBJ2-5
cdr3_nt: TGTGCCACCAGCAGAGGGTCAGGGCTCAAGAACCAAGAGACCCAGTACTTC
cdr3_aa: CATSRGSGLKNQETQYF

v_call: TRBV25-1
clone_size: .
d_call: .
j_call: TRBJ1-2
cdr3_nt: TGTGCCAGCAGTGAATCTAAGGGGCAGGGGACGCTCTCCGGCTACACCTTC
cdr3_aa: CASSESKGQGTLSGYTF

v_call: TRBV6-1
clone_size: .
d_call: .
j_call: TRBJ2-5
cdr3_nt: TGTGCCAGCAGTGAAGTAGGCGGGGTTCAGGAGACCCAGTACTTC
cdr3_aa: CASSEVGGVQETQYF

v_call: TRBV2
clone_size: .
d_call: TRBD1
j_call: TRBJ2-7
cdr3_nt: TGTGCCAGCAGTGACAGGGGGACCTACGAGCAGTACTTC
cdr3_aa: CASSDRGTYEQYF

v_call: TRBV2
clone_size: .
d_call: TRBD2
j_call: TRBJ2-7
cdr3_nt: TGTGCCAGCAAAGTTACTAGCGGGGGGGCTTACGAGCAGTACTTC
cdr3_aa: CASKVTSGGAYEQYF

v_call: TRBV28
clone_size: .
d_call: TRBD1
j_call: TRBJ2-5
cdr3_nt: TGTGCCAGCAGTTTATTTGGGACAGGCCTTACGGAGACCCAGTACTTC
cdr3_aa: CASSLFGTGLTETQYF

v_call: TRBV11-3
clone_size: .
d_call: TRBD1
j_call: TRBJ1-1
cdr3_nt: TGTGCCAGCAGCTCCGGGGACAGGGCCACTGAAGCTTTCTTT
cdr3_aa: CASSSGDRATEAFF

v_call: TRBV7-9
clone_size: .
d_call: .
j_call: TRBJ2-7
cdr3_nt: TGTGCCAGCAGCTTGTCCGGGGAGGCGAGGGAGCAGTACTTC
cdr3_aa: CASSLSGEAREQYF

v_call: TRBV9
clone_size: .
d_call: .
j_call: TRBJ2-7
cdr3_nt: TGTGCCAGCAGCGTAGGGGCTAGCGCGACCTACGAGCAGTACTTC
cdr3_aa: CASSVGASATYEQYF

v_call: TRBV21-1
clone_size: .
d_call: .
j_call: TRBJ1-1
cdr3_nt: TGTGCCAGCAGCCCCCTGGGACAGGGAACGGGCGTGAACACTGAAGCTTTCTTT
cdr3_aa: CASSPLGQGTGVNTEAFF

v_call: TRBV18
clone_size: .
d_call: TRBD1
j_call: TRBJ2-3
cdr3_nt: TGTGCCAGCTCACCACTCGCAGGGGGCGCGAGGACAGATACGCAGTATTTT
cdr3_aa: CASSPLAGGARTDTQYF

v_call: TRBV6-5
clone_size: .
d_call: TRBD1
j_call: TRBJ2-7
cdr3_nt: TGTGCCAGCAGTCGGGACAGGCCCCCTTACGAGCAGTACTTC
cdr3_aa: CASSRDRPPYEQYF

v_call: TRBV27
clone_size: .
d_call: .
j_call: TRBJ1-2
cdr3_nt: TGTGCCAGCAGTTTATCGGGCCTGGGCTCCTATGGCTACACCTTC
cdr3_aa: CASSLSGLGSYGYTF

v_call: TRBV5-1
clone_size: .
d_call: TRBD2
j_call: TRBJ2-1
cdr3_nt: TGCGCCAGCAGTTATGTACTAGCGGGAGGGGACAATGAGCAGTTCTTC
cdr3_aa: CASSYVLAGGDNEQFF

v_call: TRBV7-2
clone_size: .
d_call: .
j_call: TRBJ2-5
cdr3_nt: TGTGCCAGCAGCTTTCCCGGTCACCAAGAGACCCAGTACTTC
cdr3_aa: CASSFPGHQETQYF

v_call: TRBV15
clone_size: .
d_call: .
j_call: TRBJ1-1
cdr3_nt: TGTGCCACCAAACCCGCGGGGGGGGACACTGAAGCTTTCTTT
cdr3_aa: CATKPAGGDTEAFF

v_call: TRBV5-1
clone_size: once
d_call: TRBD1
j_call: TRBJ2-7
cdr3_nt: TGCGCCAGCAGCACTACCGGGACAGGGCTATACGAGCAGTACTTC
cdr3_aa: CASSTTGTGLYEQYF

v_call: TRBV28
clone_size: once
d_call: .
j_call: TRBJ2-3
cdr3_nt: TGTGCCAGCAGTACCTTCCGGGACCGCGGGGCAGATACGCAGTATTTT
cdr3_aa: CASSTFRDRGADTQYF

v_call: TRBV12-2
clone_size: .
d_call: .
j_call: TRBJ2-1
cdr3_nt: TGTGCAACGCCGCTCCCCACCCCGGAGGACTCCTACAATGAGCAGTTCTTC
cdr3_aa: CATPLPTPEDSYNEQFF

v_call: TRBV25-1
clone_size: .
d_call: .
j_call: TRBJ2-4
cdr3_nt: TGTGCCAGCAGTGGAGGGCCTCAGTACTTC
cdr3_aa: CASSGGPQYF

v_call: TRBV10-3
clone_size: .
d_call: TRBD2
j_call: TRBJ2-5
cdr3_nt: TGTGCCATCAGCGATCTAGCGGGGGAAGGAGAGACCCAGTACTTC
cdr3_aa: CAISDLAGEGETQYF

v_call: TRBV27
clone_size: .
d_call: .
j_call: TRBJ2-7
cdr3_nt: TGTGCCAGCAGTCAACAGGGAATCCCCTACGAGCAGTACTTC
cdr3_aa: CASSQQGIPYEQYF

v_call: TRBV7-9
clone_size: .
d_call: TRBD1
j_call: TRBJ2-2
cdr3_nt: TGTTCCAGCAGCTTCCTAGGACAGGGGACCCCCAACACCGGGGAGCTGTTTTTT
cdr3_aa: CSSSFLGQGTPNTGELFF

v_call: TRBV7-3
clone_size: .
d_call: .
j_call: TRBJ2-1
cdr3_nt: TGTGCCAGCAGCTTAAGGGAGGGGGGTCACAATGAGCAGTTCTTC
cdr3_aa: CASSLREGGHNEQFF

v_call: TRBV28
clone_size: .
d_call: TRBD2
j_call: TRBJ2-7
cdr3_nt: TGTGCCAGCAGTTTCGGGGGGACCTACGAGCAGTACTTC
cdr3_aa: CASSFGGTYEQYF

v_call: TRBV6-5
clone_size: .
d_call: .
j_call: TRBJ1-2
cdr3_nt: TGTGCCAGCAGTTACACCGGACAACATGGCTACACCTTC
cdr3_aa: CASSYTGQHGYTF

v_call: TRBV29-1
clone_size: .
d_call: TRBD2
j_call: TRBJ2-1
cdr3_nt: TGCAGCGTTGAGAGCGGGAGGGAAAATGAGCAGTTCTTC
cdr3_aa: CSVESGRENEQFF

v_call: TRBV7-3
clone_size: .
d_call: .
j_call: TRBJ1-2
cdr3_nt: TGTGCCAGCAGCCGACCGGAGTATGGCTACACCTTC
cdr3_aa: CASSRPEYGYTF

v_call: TRBV7-2
clone_size: .
d_call: TRBD1
j_call: TRBJ1-2
cdr3_nt: TGTGCCAGCAGCTTAGTGGACAGGGGTGGAAGCTATGGCTACACCTTC
cdr3_aa: CASSLVDRGGSYGYTF